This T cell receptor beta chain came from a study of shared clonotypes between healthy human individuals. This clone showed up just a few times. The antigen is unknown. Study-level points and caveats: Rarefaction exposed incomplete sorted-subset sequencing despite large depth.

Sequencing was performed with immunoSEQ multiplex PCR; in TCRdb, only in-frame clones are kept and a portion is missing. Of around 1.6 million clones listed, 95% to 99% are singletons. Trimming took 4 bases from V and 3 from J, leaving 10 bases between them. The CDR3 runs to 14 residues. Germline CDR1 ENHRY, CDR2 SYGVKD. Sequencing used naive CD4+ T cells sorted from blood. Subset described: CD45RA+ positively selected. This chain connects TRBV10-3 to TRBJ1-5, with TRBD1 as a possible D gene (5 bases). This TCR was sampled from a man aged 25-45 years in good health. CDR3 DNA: TGTGCCATCAGTGGAGGGACCAACAATCAGCCCCAGCATTTT. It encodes CAISGGTNNQPQHF.